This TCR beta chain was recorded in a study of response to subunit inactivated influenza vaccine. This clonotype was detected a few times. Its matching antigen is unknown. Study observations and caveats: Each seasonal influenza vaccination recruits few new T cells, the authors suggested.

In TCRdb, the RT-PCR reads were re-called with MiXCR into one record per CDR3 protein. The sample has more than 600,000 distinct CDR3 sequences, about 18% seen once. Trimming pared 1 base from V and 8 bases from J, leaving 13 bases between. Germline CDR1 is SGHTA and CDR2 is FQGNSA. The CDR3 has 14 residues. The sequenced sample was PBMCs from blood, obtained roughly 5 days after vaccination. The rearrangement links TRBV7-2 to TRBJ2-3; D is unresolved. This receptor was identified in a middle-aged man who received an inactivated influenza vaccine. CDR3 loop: CASSLEPRAGTQYF. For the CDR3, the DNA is TGTGCCAGCAGCTTAGAGCCCCGTGCCGGTACGCAGTATTTT.